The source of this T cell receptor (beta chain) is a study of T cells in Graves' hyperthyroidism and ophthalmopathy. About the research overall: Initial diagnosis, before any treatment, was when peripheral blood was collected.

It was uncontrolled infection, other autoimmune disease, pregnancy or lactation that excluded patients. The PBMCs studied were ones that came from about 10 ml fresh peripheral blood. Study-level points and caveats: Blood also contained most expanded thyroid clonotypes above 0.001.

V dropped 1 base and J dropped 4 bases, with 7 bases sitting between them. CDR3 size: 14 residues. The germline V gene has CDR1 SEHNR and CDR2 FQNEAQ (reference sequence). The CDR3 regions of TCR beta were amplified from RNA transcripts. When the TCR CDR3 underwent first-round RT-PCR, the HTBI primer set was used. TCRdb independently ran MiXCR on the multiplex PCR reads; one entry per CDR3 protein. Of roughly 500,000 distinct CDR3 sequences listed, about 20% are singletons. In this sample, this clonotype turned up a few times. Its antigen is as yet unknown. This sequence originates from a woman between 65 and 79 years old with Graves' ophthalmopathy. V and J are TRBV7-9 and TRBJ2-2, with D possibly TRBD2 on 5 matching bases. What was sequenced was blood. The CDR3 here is CASSLDGSTGELFF. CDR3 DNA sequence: TGTGCCAGCAGCTTAGATGGGAGCACCGGGGAGCTGTTTTTT.